This T cell receptor (beta chain) was identified during a study of blood T cell repertoires in COVID-19. Overall study context: COVID-19 samples from acute and convalescent phases originated in the United States, Italy and Spain. T cells, B-cell-depleted T cells, or PBMCs supplied cDNA or gDNA.

Methods used by the authors: Scientists estimated how many nucleated cells there were by amplifying reference gene primers. TCRdb's table, derived via immunoSEQ multiplex PCR, lists solely in-frame clones and lacks some. V and J calls and clone size come straight from that table; D and trimming were deduced from the DNA. The sample lists 130,000 or so clones, 80% to 90% seen once, with around 30% in the top ten. The CDR3 covers 16 residues. Germline CDR1 reads MDHEN; CDR2 reads SYDVKM. The V end was cut by 7 bases, the J end by 7 bases, with 23 bases between. Sequenced material: peripheral blood. This clonotype originated in a man in his 70s with active or convalescent COVID-19. The rearrangement uses TRBV28 and TRBJ1-3, with D perhaps TRBD1 (5 bases). Written as DNA, the CDR3 is TGTGCCAGCACTCAAGGGCTAGGGGTTTTTCTGAACACCATATATTTT. As protein: CASTQGLGVFLNTIYF.